These 8 T cell receptor beta chains were sequenced from one sample in a study of cytomegalovirus exposure and HLA in healthy donors. A multiplex PCR was run with 60 Vbeta primers and 13 Jbeta primers. Data came from immunoSEQ multiplex PCR; TCRdb stores just in-frame clones and leaves some out. The data hold 150,000 to 200,000 clones, with over 70% observed a single time. The sequenced material came from PBMCs. These receptors all come from a woman aged 50 to 60 in good health and CMV-seropositive.

In its sample, this clone was seen once. The chain couples TRBV2 to TRBJ2-5; 7 bases match TRBD2. CDR1 SNHLY and CDR2 FYNNEI come from the germline V gene. Losses at the gene ends were 0 bases for V and 5 bases for J; bases not matched to a gene: 6. This CDR3 spans 15 amino acids. The CDR3 here is CASSEAREYEETQYF. The CDR3 DNA follows: TGTGCCAGCAGTGAAGCGCGGGAGTACGAGGAGACCCAGTACTTC. The whole variable domain, filled in from reference TRBV2 and TRBJ2-5, reads EPEVTQTPSHQVTQMGQEVILRCVPISNHLYFYWYRQILGQKVEFLVSFYNNEISEKSEIFDDQFSVERPDGSNFTLKIRSTKLEDSAMYFCASSEAREYEETQYFGPGTRLLVL.

The chain recombines TRBV6-5 with TRBJ2-7; TRBD1 agrees at 7 bases. Germline V gives CDR1 MNHEY, CDR2 SVGAGI. Trimming cost V 5 bases and J 9 bases; bases outside gene matches: 13. This CDR3 is 14 amino acids long. Here the CDR3 DNA reads TGTGCCAGCAGTCAAGGGACAGACTGGGATGGGCAGTACTTC. Its translation is CASSQGTDWDGQYF.

The chain employs TRBV6-1 and TRBJ2-7; D call uncertain. Trimming took off 4 bases at V and 0 bases at J, with 7 bases between the two ends. CDR3 length equals 13 residues. The germline V gene encodes CDR1 MNHNS and CDR2 SASEGT. The CDR3 spells CASSVYFSYEQYF. DNA for the CDR3: TGTGCCAGCAGTGTCTATTTCTCCTACGAGCAGTACTTC.

V gene TRBV19 combines with J gene TRBJ2-7; 9 bases are a match to TRBD1. CDR1 is LNHDA, CDR2 SQIVND, per germline (reference sequence). This CDR3 comprises 13 residues. V was pared by 6 bases and J by 6 bases, with 6 bases of the junction left unmatched. DNA of the CDR3: TGTGCCAGTAGGGGACAGGGTGTCCTCGAGCAGTACTTC. It translates to CASRGQGVLEQYF.

V usage is TRBV7-9 and J usage is TRBJ1-6, with D hard to call. V was pared by 7 bases and J by 13 bases, with 17 bases between. CDR1 and CDR2 (germline): SEHNR, FQNEAQ (reference sequence). The CDR3 runs to 13 residues. The CDR3 here is CASTTYSAAPLHF. CDR3 nucleotides: TGTGCCAGCACCACTTATAGTGCGGCGCCCCTCCACTTT.

This chain connects TRBV5-4 to TRBJ1-1; D might be TRBD1 (5 bases). The germline gives CDR1 SGHNT, CDR2 YYREEE (reference sequence). V lost 2 bases and J lost 7, with 12 bases in between. The CDR3 totals 13 residues. The CDR3 here is CASSFPRGSEAFF. CDR3 sequence (DNA): TGTGCCAGCAGCTTTCCTCGGGGGAGTGAAGCTTTCTTT.

The chain recombines TRBV14 with TRBJ2-3; the match to TRBD2 covers 14 bases. There are 15 residues in the CDR3. Germline V gene data show CDR1 as SGHDN and CDR2 as FVKESK. J lost 4 bases, V lost 9 bases, and 6 bases had no gene match. CDR3 amino acids: CASSLTSGGADTQYF. The CDR3 DNA reads TGTGCCAGTTCCCTGACTAGCGGGGGGGCAGATACGCAGTATTTT.

The V and J genes are TRBV4-1 and TRBJ2-2, with TRBD2 identical over 7 bases. CDR1 is MGHRA and CDR2 is YSYEKL in the germline V gene. The CDR3 has 17 residues. The V and J ends lost 4 bases and 7 bases, in that order; junction bases with no gene match: 15. As DNA, the CDR3 is TGCGCCAGCAGCCGGGGACTATCCCTCCCTAATGACGGGGAGCTGTTTTTT. Translation gives CASSRGLSLPNDGELFF.